The 17 T cell receptor beta chains presented below share a single source sample, sequenced in a study of T cells in Graves' hyperthyroidism and ophthalmopathy. Amplified regions were TCR beta CDR3 sequences from RNA transcripts. In the first-round RT-PCR of the TCR CDR3, the HTBI primer set was used. MiXCR was run by TCRdb on the multiplex PCR reads, yielding one entry per CDR3 protein. The sample shows about 610,000 distinct CDR3 sequences, approximately 14% of them seen only once. Sequenced input: blood. Receptors were obtained from a woman aged 40 to 50 with Graves' ophthalmopathy.

This clonotype was counted between two and nine times. V is TRBV24-1 and J is TRBJ2-2; D is uncertain. CDR3 length equals 11 residues. Germline assignment: CDR1 KGHDR and CDR2 SFDVKD. Trimming shortened V by 4 bases and J by 11 bases, and 7 bases separated the two germline ends. CDR3 sequence reads: CATSDSFELFF. The CDR3 DNA is TGTGCCACCAGTGACTCTTTCGAGCTGTTTTTT.

This chain connects TRBV27 to TRBJ2-2, with unresolved D. The ends were cut back, 4 bases at V and 7 bases at J, with 13 bases in the middle. This CDR3 contains 14 residues. In germline, CDR1 is MNHEY, CDR2 SMNVEV (reference sequence). CDR3 residues: CASSSSDSIGELFF. In DNA, the CDR3 is TGTGCCAGCAGTTCCAGCGACTCCATCGGGGAGCTGTTTTTT.

This clonotype was recorded at least ten times. J is TRBJ2-7 and V is TRBV7-3; possible D gene TRBD2, 5 bases. The V end lost 5 bases, the J end lost 4 bases, and 18 bases lay between the germline ends. The CDR3 contains 15 residues. Germline V gives CDR1 SGHTA, CDR2 FQGTGA. CDR3 bases: TGTGCCAGCAGCACCATGCCGGGAAAGAAGTACGAGCAGTACTTC. This encodes CASSTMPGKKYEQYF.

This clonotype was seen ten or more times. The J gene is TRBJ1-1, the V gene TRBV27; the match to TRBD1 covers 8 bases. Germline CDR1 reads MNHEY; CDR2 reads SMNVEV (reference sequence). Losses at the gene ends were 4 bases for V and 4 bases for J; bases not matched to a gene: 8. The CDR3 sequence is 15 residues long. CDR3 protein: CASSSPTGVRTEAFF. Written as DNA, the CDR3 is TGTGCCAGCAGTTCCCCGACAGGGGTTCGCACTGAAGCTTTCTTT.

There are many counts of this clonotype. The V gene is TRBV28, the J gene TRBJ2-5, with 10 bases that match TRBD1. The CDR3 is made up of 16 amino acids. The germline gives CDR1 MDHEN, CDR2 SYDVKM. Trimming removed 6 bases from V and 2 bases from J; junction bases left unmatched: 9. The CDR3 loop reads CASRARDRGQQETQYF. The CDR3 DNA sequence: TGTGCCAGCAGAGCCCGGGACAGGGGACAGCAAGAGACCCAGTACTTC.

The sample holds many counts of this clonotype. V usage is TRBV7-6 and J usage is TRBJ2-4; D is unclear. CDR3 length: 13 amino acids. Germline V lookup: CDR1 SGHVS, CDR2 FNYEAQ. Trimming pared 5 bases from V and 8 bases from J, leaving 13 bases between. Written as DNA, the CDR3 is TGTGCCAGCAGCCCCGGGCGGTTTGACATTCAGTACTTC. Its translation is CASSPGRFDIQYF.

This clonotype was found many times. This chain joins TRBV29-1 and TRBJ2-5; unclear D gene. Germline V gives CDR1 SQVTM, CDR2 ANQGSEA. The CDR3 loop spans 14 amino acids. V was pared by 6 bases and J by 3 bases, with 17 bases between. CDR3 coding DNA: TGCAGCGTGGACGGATGGGAAAGCGAAGAGACCCAGTACTTC. Protein: CSVDGWESEETQYF.

This clonotype was found many times. The CDR3 sequence is CATRGWNTEAFF. The DNA for the CDR3 is TGTGCCACTCGGGGGTGGAACACTGAAGCTTTCTTT. The genes are TRBV15 and TRBJ1-1, with a possible D match to TRBD1 (5 bases). This CDR3 comprises 12 residues. Germline CDR1 LNHNV, CDR2 YYDKDF (reference sequence). V gave up 9 bases and J gave up 1 base, with 9 bases separating them.

Ten or more counts support this clonotype. The chain has TRBV20-1 and TRBJ1-2, with D maybe TRBD1 (6 bases). The germline V gene has CDR1 DFQATT and CDR2 SNEGSKA (reference sequence). Between the trimmed V and J ends, which lost 0 bases and 7 bases, there was a span of 15 bases. This CDR3 is 14 amino acids long. In nucleotides, the CDR3 is TGCAGTGCTAGAGATGGAGGGGGAAGTGGTGGCTACACCTTC. It codes for CSARDGGGSGGYTF.

This chain links TRBV5-1 with TRBJ1-5, with D maybe TRBD1 (5 bases). This CDR3 is built from 20 residues. V shed 2 bases and J shed 4 bases, with 28 bases lying between them. Germline loops: CDR1 SGHRS, CDR2 YFSETQ. The CDR3 nucleotides are TGCGCCAGCAGCTTACTTGGTTCAACGCACCGAGACAGAGATAATCAGCCCCAGCATTTT. Amino acid sequence: CASSLLGSTHRDRDNQPQHF.

This clonotype was seen repeatedly, ten times or more. J is TRBJ1-2 and V is TRBV7-2; D may be TRBD1 (5 bases). CDR1 is SGHTA, CDR2 FQGNSA, per germline. The CDR3 covers 16 residues. Trimming shortened V by 0 bases and J by 0 bases, and 11 bases separated the two germline ends. In DNA, the CDR3 is TGTGCCAGCAGCTTAGCCCAGGGTAGGGCTAACTATGGCTACACCTTC. As protein: CASSLAQGRANYGYTF.

This clonotype was recorded at least ten times. The J gene is TRBJ1-5, the V gene TRBV6-1, with 8 positions matching TRBD1. Germline V CDR1 and CDR2: MNHNS, SASEGT. Trimming at V came to 6 bases and at J to 1 base, leaving 5 bases not matched to a gene. CDR3 size: 15 residues. Here the CDR3 reads CASRDRGSSNQPQHF. In nucleotides, the CDR3 is TGTGCCAGCAGAGACAGGGGTTCCAGCAATCAGCCCCAGCATTTT.

This clonotype was seen only a few times. J is TRBJ2-4 and V is TRBV7-9, with 10 bases fitting TRBD2. J lost 11 bases, V lost 3 bases, and 4 bases had no gene match. CDR3 length: 13 amino acids. Germline CDR1 and CDR2: SEHNR and FQNEAQ (reference sequence). The CDR3 spells CASSFNLAGVQYF. The CDR3 coding sequence is TGTGCCAGCAGCTTTAATCTAGCGGGAGTTCAGTACTTC.

This clonotype was seen ten or more times. The chain recombines TRBV2 with TRBJ2-7, with 7 bases identical to TRBD2. Per germline, CDR1 SNHLY and CDR2 FYNNEI. The trim removed 5 bases at V and 2 bases at J, leaving 9 bases unmatched. The CDR3 length is 15 residues. The DNA of the CDR3 is TGTGCCAGCAGTTTAACTCCGGGAGGTACCTACGAGCAGTACTTC. It translates to CASSLTPGGTYEQYF.

The chain joins TRBV6-2 or TRBV6-3 to TRBJ2-7; either TRBD1 or TRBD2 may supply D (5 bases each). Per the germline V gene, CDR1 is MNHEY and CDR2 is SVGEGT. This CDR3 is 14 amino acids long. V was pared by 5 bases and J by 6 bases, with 17 bases between. CDR3 amino acids: CASSTTGPAGEQYF. CDR3 in DNA: TGTGCCAGCAGTACTACGGGACCCGCGGGCGAGCAGTACTTC.

This clonotype has a count of ten or more. The chain links TRBV18 to TRBJ2-7, with D perhaps TRBD2 (6 bases). This CDR3 has 15 amino acids. Germline CDR1 and CDR2: KGHSH and LQKENI. The V end was cut by 2 bases, the J end by 2 bases, with 13 bases between. The CDR3 nucleotides are TGTGCCAGCTCACCAGGCGGGGCCGGACCCTACGAGCAGTACTTC. It codes for CASSPGGAGPYEQYF.

This clonotype has ten or more counts. At one end, the junction sequence differs from germline, possibly due to a read error. The J gene is TRBJ1-1, the V gene TRBV12-3 or TRBV12-4; possible D gene TRBD1, 6 bases. The CDR3 is made up of 16 amino acids. CDR3 in amino acids: CASTPANREMNAEAFF. DNA for the CDR3: TGTGCCAGCACCCCTGCGAACAGGGAGATGAACGCTGAAGCTTTCTTT.